The 20 T cell receptor beta chains reported below all come from one sample, sequenced in a study of blood T cell repertoires in COVID-19. TCRdb's table, derived via immunoSEQ multiplex PCR, lists solely in-frame clones and lacks some. The sample carries about 120,000 clones, 85% to 90% recorded once. Specimen: peripheral blood. The receptors were sampled from a woman aged 55 to 70 with COVID-19, enrolled during active disease.

J is TRBJ2-1 and V is TRBV11-3; maybe TRBD1 (6 bases). The V gene's germline CDR1 is SGHNT and CDR2 YENEEA. The CDR3 is 16 amino acids. The V end was cut by 1 base, the J end by 0 bases, with 10 bases between. The DNA for the CDR3 is TGTGCCAGCAGCTTAGGTGGGGGCGCCTCCTACAATGAGCAGTTCTTC. Its protein is CASSLGGGASYNEQFF.

The J gene is TRBJ1-1, the V gene TRBV10-3; D is possibly TRBD1 (5 bases). CDR3 length equals 13 residues. The ends were cut back, 6 bases at V and 6 bases at J, with 14 bases in the middle. Germline V gene data show CDR1 as ENHRY and CDR2 as SYGVKD. The CDR3 bases are TGTGCCATCAGGAGGGAGGGGAGTTCTGAAGCTTTCTTT. It yields the protein CAIRREGSSEAFF.

This clone was recorded only once. The rearrangement links TRBV19 to TRBJ1-1; D remains unclear. This CDR3 region has 14 residues. The germline V gene has CDR1 LNHDA and CDR2 SQIVND (reference sequence). The V gene lost 1 base and the J gene lost 8 bases, with 14 bases spanning the gap. This CDR3 reads CASSIAVPPSEAFF. CDR3 DNA: TGTGCCAGTAGTATAGCGGTTCCCCCCTCAGAAGCTTTCTTT.

The chain joins TRBV13 to TRBJ2-2, with 11 bases lining up with TRBD2. The CDR3 consists of 18 residues. CDR1 and CDR2 (germline): PRHDT, FYEKMQ (reference sequence). The V gene end was trimmed by 5 bases and the J gene end by 3 bases; junction bases not matched to a gene: 11. CDR3 bases: TGTGCCAGCAGCGACCCCGGGACTAGCGGTCGTTACACCGGGGAGCTGTTTTTT. Protein product: CASSDPGTSGRYTGELFF.

The chain combines TRBV6-2 or TRBV6-3 with TRBJ2-5, with D possibly matching TRBD1 (5 bases). Germline V gene lookup returns CDR1 MNHEY and CDR2 SVGEGT. V lost 3 bases and J lost 3, with 8 bases in between. The CDR3 loop spans 13 amino acids. DNA of the CDR3: TGTGCCAGCAGTTATTTCAGGGAAGAGACCCAGTACTTC. Translating it yields CASSYFREETQYF.

In the case of this clone: An end of the junction does not agree with germline; a read error may underlie this. The V call is TRBV12-3 or TRBV12-4, the J call TRBJ2-7; a possible D gene is TRBD1 (6 bases). This CDR3 has 13 amino acids. The CDR3 sequence is CASSRQASDEQYF. The CDR3, as DNA: TGTGCCAGCAGTAGACAGGCCTCCGACGAGCAGTACTTC.

This clone was seen only a few times. This chain links TRBV4-3 with TRBJ1-1; D gene unclear. The CDR3 covers 14 residues. From germline, CDR1 is LGHNA and CDR2 YSLEER. V was clipped by 0 bases and J by 1 base, with 6 bases between them. The CDR3 spells CASSQERGNTEAFF. For the CDR3, the DNA is TGCGCCAGCAGCCAAGAGCGGGGGAACACTGAAGCTTTCTTT.

The V gene is TRBV4-1, the J gene TRBJ1-1; tentatively, D is TRBD1 (5 bases). There are 15 residues in the CDR3. V was clipped by 0 bases and J by 0 bases, with 8 bases between them. Germline V gives CDR1 MGHRA, CDR2 YSYEKL. CDR3 loop: CASSQERGVNTEAFF. The CDR3 region has the DNA TGCGCCAGCAGCCAAGAAAGGGGTGTGAACACTGAAGCTTTCTTT.

The chain employs TRBV27 and TRBJ2-5; 7 bases agree with TRBD1. This CDR3 comprises 18 residues. With V trimmed by 5 bases and J by 5 bases, 20 bases remained unmatched. Germline V CDR1 and CDR2: MNHEY, SMNVEV (reference sequence). CDR3 DNA sequence: TGTGCCAGCAGTCCATCCCCGTTTGTGACAGGGTATGAGGAGACCCAGTACTTC. It encodes CASSPSPFVTGYEETQYF.

The chain combines TRBV14 with TRBJ2-1; D might be TRBD1 (5 bases). Germline V CDR1 and CDR2: SGHDN, FVKESK. The ends were cut back, 8 bases at V and 8 bases at J, with 10 bases in the middle. This CDR3 contains 11 residues. For the CDR3, the DNA is TGTGCCAGCGAAGGGGATCATGAGCAGTTCTTC. Protein sequence: CASEGDHEQFF.

The chain uses TRBV19 and TRBJ1-1; TRBD1 agrees at 7 bases. The V and J ends lost 7 bases and 0 bases, in that order; junction bases with no gene match: 5. Germline assignment: CDR1 LNHDA and CDR2 SQIVND (reference sequence). The CDR3 contains 14 residues. CDR3: CASTKQGVNTEAFF. As DNA, the CDR3 is TGTGCCAGTACCAAGCAGGGGGTGAACACTGAAGCTTTCTTT.

In this sample, this clone turned up once. V usage is TRBV24-1 and J usage is TRBJ2-5, with 7 bases that match TRBD1. J gave up 2 bases and V 6 bases, and 11 bases lay outside the gene matches. The CDR3 is made up of 16 amino acids. Germline values: CDR1 KGHDR, CDR2 SFDVKD. This CDR3 is CATSFGQTGEQETQYF. The CDR3 DNA is TGTGCCACCAGTTTCGGGCAAACAGGGGAACAAGAGACCCAGTACTTC.

The rearrangement joins TRBV5-1 to TRBJ2-7; 9 bases match TRBD2. This CDR3 has 14 amino acids. Germline V gives CDR1 SGHRS, CDR2 YFSETQ. The V segment lost 4 bases and the J segment 1 base; nucleotides outside the gene matches: 3. The chain's CDR3 is CASSRSGGSYEQYF. As DNA, the CDR3 is TGCGCCAGCAGCAGAAGCGGGGGGTCCTACGAGCAGTACTTC. Based on the CDR3 plus reference TRBV5-1 and TRBJ2-7, the full variable domain is KAGVTQTPRYLIKTRGQQVTLSCSPISGHRSVSWYQQTPGQGLQFLFEYFSETQRNKGNFPGRFSGRQFSNSRSEMNVSTLELGDSALYLCASSRSGGSYEQYFGPGTRLTVT.

The J gene is TRBJ1-1, the V gene TRBV12-5, with 8 positions matching TRBD1. Trimming at V came to 6 bases and at J to 2 bases, leaving 8 bases not matched to a gene. This CDR3 comprises 15 residues. The V gene's germline CDR1 is LGHNT and CDR2 FRNRAP. Written as DNA, the CDR3 is TGTGCTAGTGGACCCCCGACAGGGGACAACACTGAAGCTTTCTTT. Amino acids: CASGPPTGDNTEAFF.

The rearrangement uses TRBV5-6 and TRBJ1-2, with 7 positions matching TRBD1. With 2 bases clipped from V and 5 bases from J, the junction kept 12 bases outside the gene matches. The germline V gene has CDR1 SGHDT and CDR2 YYEEEE. This CDR3 is 16 amino acids long. CDR3 in amino acids: CASSFRETGDRYGYTF. CDR3 coding DNA: TGTGCCAGCAGCTTCCGTGAAACAGGGGACAGATATGGCTACACCTTC.

V gene TRBV29-1 combines with J gene TRBJ2-3; a weak D match, TRBD1 (7 bases). The CDR3 sequence is 14 residues long. Trimming pared 3 bases from V and 3 bases from J, leaving 13 bases between. Germline CDR1 and CDR2: SQVTM and ANQGSEA. CDR3 nucleotides: TGCAGCGTTGAGATTGCAGGGGGGACAGATACGCAGTATTTT. Its translation: CSVEIAGGTDTQYF.

The chain carries TRBV3-1 (or the pseudogene TRBV3-2) and TRBJ2-2, with D possibly TRBD2 on 6 matching bases. The CDR3 is made up of 15 amino acids. The V gene lost 8 bases and the J gene lost 3 bases, with 16 bases spanning the gap. CDR1 and CDR2 from the germline V gene are LGHDT and YNNKEL (reference sequence). The chain's CDR3 is CASLGPGGYTGELFF. The DNA of the CDR3 is TGTGCCAGCTTAGGGCCCGGAGGGTACACCGGGGAGCTGTTTTTT.

The chain combines TRBV6-2 or TRBV6-3 with TRBJ2-7, with TRBD1 matching over 7 bases. Germline assignment: CDR1 MNHEY and CDR2 SVGEGT. The CDR3 consists of 14 residues. V lost 4 bases to trimming and J lost 3 bases; unmatched junction nucleotides: 6. The DNA for the CDR3 is TGTGCCAGCAGTTTCGACAGGGTCGGCTACGAGCAGTACTTC. Protein product: CASSFDRVGYEQYF.

The chain couples TRBV5-4 to TRBJ1-4, with TRBD1 identical over 8 bases. This CDR3 is 15 amino acids long. Germline V gene lookup returns CDR1 SGHNT and CDR2 YYREEE (reference sequence). V shed 4 bases, J shed 7 bases, and the junction held 9 bases outside the gene matches. The CDR3 DNA follows: TGTGCCAGCAGCGCAGGGGGCGCGGGTGGTGAAAAACTGTTTTTT. The encoded protein is CASSAGGAGGEKLFF.

The genes are TRBV5-8 and TRBJ1-1; maybe TRBD1 (5 bases). The V end was cut by 5 bases, the J end by 0 bases, with 11 bases between. Germline CDR1 and CDR2: SGHTS and YDEGEE. CDR3 size: 14 residues. CDR3 protein: CASRLGGLNTEAFF. The CDR3, as DNA: TGTGCCAGCAGGCTCGGGGGGTTGAACACTGAAGCTTTCTTT.